This T cell receptor (beta chain) appears in the sequencing data of a study of T cells in Graves' hyperthyroidism and ophthalmopathy. Study results and limitations: Ophthalmopathy was identified by the model a median about 6.4 months ahead of onset.

Amplified TCR beta CDR3 regions derived from RNA transcripts. HTBI primers drove first-round RT-PCR of the TCR CDR3. From the multiplex PCR reads, TCRdb called clonotypes with MiXCR, one entry per CDR3 protein. The sample shows about 460,000 distinct CDR3 sequences, 20% to 25% of them seen only once. This clonotype was observed at least ten times. Its antigen is still unknown. The CDR3 totals 15 residues. Per the germline V gene, CDR1 is SNHLY and CDR2 is FYNNEI. Deletions cut 1 base from V and 5 bases from J, with 13 bases between. The sequence was collected from a woman in her 70s with Graves' ophthalmopathy. V usage is TRBV2 and J usage is TRBJ2-3, with a weak D call TRBD2 (6 bases). Sequencing was performed on blood. Here the CDR3 DNA reads TGTGCCAGCAGTGAAGAAGCGGGCCGGGGAGATACGCAGTATTTT. This codes for CASSEEAGRGDTQYF.